This T cell receptor beta chain was found in a study of cytomegalovirus exposure and HLA in healthy donors. General observations from the study: Upon later analysis, TCR association rates were observed to vary by HLA locus, being highest for DRB1 and lowest for HLA-C. Common viral pathogens seemed, in a later analysis, to connect with several of the most significant clusters. Previously analyzed data showed that most TCR beta V segments were productive at a frequency of about 90% or about 30%.

About this clone: Antigen specificity is unknown.

In the PCR, 60 Vbeta and 13 Jbeta primers were used. How the authors handled the data: Roughly 11 million shared chains were among around 80 million unique TCR beta chains counted in a later analysis. Sequenced by immunoSEQ multiplex PCR; TCRdb stores in-frame clones only, minus some. V and J calls and clone size come straight from that table; D and trimming were deduced from the DNA. The sample comprises under 200,000 clones, 75% to 85% of which are singletons, and roughly 6.5% rests with the top ten. Germline V gene lookup returns CDR1 LGHNT and CDR2 FRNRAP. The CDR3 sequence is 12 residues long. The V and J genes are TRBV12-5 and TRBJ2-5; TRBD1 matches at 9 bases. TRBJ2-7 explains the end of the DNA better; the J call may be wrong. This sequence originates from a man aged 50 to 60 in good health and CMV-seropositive. The sequencing sample was made of PBMCs. The CDR3 sequence: CASGLDRGEQYF. In nucleotides, the CDR3 is TGTGCTAGTGGACTGGACAGGGGCGAGCAGTACTTC.